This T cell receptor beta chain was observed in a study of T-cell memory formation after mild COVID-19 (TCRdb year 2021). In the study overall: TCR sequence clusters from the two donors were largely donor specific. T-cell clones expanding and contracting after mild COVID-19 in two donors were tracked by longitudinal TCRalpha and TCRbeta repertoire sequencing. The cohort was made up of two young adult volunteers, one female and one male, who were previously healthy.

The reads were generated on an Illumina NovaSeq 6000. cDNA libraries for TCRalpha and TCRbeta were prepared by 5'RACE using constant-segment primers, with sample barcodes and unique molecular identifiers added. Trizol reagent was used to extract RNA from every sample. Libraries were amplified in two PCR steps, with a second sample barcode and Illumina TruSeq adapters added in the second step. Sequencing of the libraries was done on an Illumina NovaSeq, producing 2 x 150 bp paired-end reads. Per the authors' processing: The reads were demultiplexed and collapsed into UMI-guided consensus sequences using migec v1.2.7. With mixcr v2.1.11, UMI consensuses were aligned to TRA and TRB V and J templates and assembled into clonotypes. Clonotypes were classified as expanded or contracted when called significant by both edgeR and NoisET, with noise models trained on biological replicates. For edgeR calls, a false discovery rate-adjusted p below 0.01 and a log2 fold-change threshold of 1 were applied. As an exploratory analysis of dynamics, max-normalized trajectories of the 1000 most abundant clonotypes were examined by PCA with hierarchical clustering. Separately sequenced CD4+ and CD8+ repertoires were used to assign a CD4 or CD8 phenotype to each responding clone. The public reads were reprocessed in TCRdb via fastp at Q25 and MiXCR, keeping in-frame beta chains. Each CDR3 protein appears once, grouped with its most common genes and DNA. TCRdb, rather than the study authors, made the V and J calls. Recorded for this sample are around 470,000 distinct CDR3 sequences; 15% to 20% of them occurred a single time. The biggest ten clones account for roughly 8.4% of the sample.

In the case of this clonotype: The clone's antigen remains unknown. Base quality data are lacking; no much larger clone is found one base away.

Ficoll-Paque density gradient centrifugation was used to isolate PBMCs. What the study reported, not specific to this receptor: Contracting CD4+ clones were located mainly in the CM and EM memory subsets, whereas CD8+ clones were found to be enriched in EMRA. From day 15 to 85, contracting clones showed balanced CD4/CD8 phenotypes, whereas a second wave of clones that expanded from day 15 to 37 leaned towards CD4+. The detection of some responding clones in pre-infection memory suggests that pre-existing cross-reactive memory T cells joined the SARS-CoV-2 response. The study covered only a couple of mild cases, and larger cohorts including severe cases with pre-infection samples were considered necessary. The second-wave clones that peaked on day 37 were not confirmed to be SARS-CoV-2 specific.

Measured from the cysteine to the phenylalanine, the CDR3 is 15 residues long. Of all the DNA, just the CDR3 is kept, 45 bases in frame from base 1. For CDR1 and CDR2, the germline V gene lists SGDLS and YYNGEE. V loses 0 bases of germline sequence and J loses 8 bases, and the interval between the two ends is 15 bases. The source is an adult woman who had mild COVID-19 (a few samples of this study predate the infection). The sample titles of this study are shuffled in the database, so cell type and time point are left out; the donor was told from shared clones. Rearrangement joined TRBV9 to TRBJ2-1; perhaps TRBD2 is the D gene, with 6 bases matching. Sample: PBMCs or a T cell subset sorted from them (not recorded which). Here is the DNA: TGTGCCAGCAGCGTAGGGGAGGATTTCGGGGATGAGCAGTTCTTC. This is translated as CASSVGEDFGDEQFF.